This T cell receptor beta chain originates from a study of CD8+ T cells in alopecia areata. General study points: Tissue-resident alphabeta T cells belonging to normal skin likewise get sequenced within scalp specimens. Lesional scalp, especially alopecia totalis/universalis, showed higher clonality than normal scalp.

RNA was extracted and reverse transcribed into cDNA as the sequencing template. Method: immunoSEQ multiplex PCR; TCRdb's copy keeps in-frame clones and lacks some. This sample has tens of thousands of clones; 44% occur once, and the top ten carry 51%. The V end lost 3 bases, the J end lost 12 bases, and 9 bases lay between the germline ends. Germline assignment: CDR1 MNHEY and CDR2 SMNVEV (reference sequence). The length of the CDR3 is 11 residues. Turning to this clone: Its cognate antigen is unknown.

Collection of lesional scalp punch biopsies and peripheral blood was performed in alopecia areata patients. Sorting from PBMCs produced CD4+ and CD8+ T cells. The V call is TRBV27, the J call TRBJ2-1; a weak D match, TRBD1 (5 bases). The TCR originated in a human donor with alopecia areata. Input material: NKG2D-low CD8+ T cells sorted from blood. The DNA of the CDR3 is TGTGCCAGCAGTTTCGGACAAGGGCAGTTCTTC. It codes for CASSFGQGQFF.